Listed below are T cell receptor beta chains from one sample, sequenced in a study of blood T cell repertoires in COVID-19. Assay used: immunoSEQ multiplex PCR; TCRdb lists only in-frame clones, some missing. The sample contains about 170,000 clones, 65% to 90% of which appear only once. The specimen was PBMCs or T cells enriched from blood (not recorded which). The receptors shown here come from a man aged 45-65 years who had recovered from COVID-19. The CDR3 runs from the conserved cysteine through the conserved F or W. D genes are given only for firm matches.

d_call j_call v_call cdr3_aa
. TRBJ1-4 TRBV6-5 CASTRGLNEKLFF
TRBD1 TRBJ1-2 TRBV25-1 CASSATGGGYGYTF
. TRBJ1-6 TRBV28 CASGGANNSPLHF
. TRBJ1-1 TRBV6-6 CASRSSGERITEAFF
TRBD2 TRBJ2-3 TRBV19 CASSSPFSGAYRTDTQYF
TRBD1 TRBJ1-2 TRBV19 CASSITGANYGYTF
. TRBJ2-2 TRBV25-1 CASSASSGGTGELFF
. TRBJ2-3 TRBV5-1 CASSLDGRSTDTQYF
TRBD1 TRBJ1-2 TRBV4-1 CASSQERPFRTGNYGYTF
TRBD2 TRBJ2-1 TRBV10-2 CASSDWGRGDWNEQFF
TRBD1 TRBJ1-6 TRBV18 CASSPYVGTGRDSPLHF
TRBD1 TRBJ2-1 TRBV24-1 CATSDPSFRDRAISSYNEQFF